This entry lists 31 T cell receptor beta chains sequenced from one sample in a study of blood T cell repertoires in COVID-19. The repertoire was sequenced with immunoSEQ multiplex PCR; TCRdb's copy has only in-frame clones and lacks some. Among some 250,000 clones listed, over 70% were seen once. The source material was peripheral blood. The origin of the receptors is an elderly man with acute or convalescent COVID-19.

This chain links TRBV7-3 with TRBJ2-2; 7 positions agree with TRBD2. The CDR3 is 17 amino acids. Trimming at V came to 0 bases and at J to 4 bases, leaving 8 bases not matched to a gene. Germline lookup yields CDR1 SGHTA and CDR2 FQGTGA. The CDR3 spells CASSLTGNGRSTGELFF. CDR3 nucleotides: TGTGCCAGCAGCTTAACGGGTAACGGGAGGAGCACCGGGGAGCTGTTTTTT.

The genes are TRBV7-3 and TRBJ2-5; 15 nucleotides match TRBD2. This CDR3 is 14 amino acids long. V gave up 5 bases and J gave up 11 bases; unmatched junction bases: 6. Looked up from germline, CDR1 is SGHTA and CDR2 is FQGTGA. The CDR3 reads CASSRTSGREIQYF. The CDR3 coding sequence is TGTGCCAGCAGCCGGACTAGCGGGAGGGAAATTCAGTACTTC.

The rearrangement uses TRBV7-9 and TRBJ2-2, with 7 bases lining up with TRBD1. Germline loops: CDR1 SEHNR, CDR2 FQNEAQ (reference sequence). The junction had 6 bases not matched to a gene; V was cut back by 5 bases and J by 3 bases. The CDR3 consists of 15 residues. In DNA, the CDR3 is TGTGCCAGCAGCCCCGGGACAGCTGACACCGGGGAGCTGTTTTTT. As protein: CASSPGTADTGELFF.

The chain employs TRBV7-8 and TRBJ1-4, with a tentative D call TRBD1 (5 bases). The CDR3 consists of 11 residues. Looked up from germline, CDR1 is SGHVS and CDR2 is FQNEAQ. V lost 7 bases and J 8 bases, leaving 8 bases between the germline ends. CDR3 coding DNA: TGTGCCAGCATGGCAGGGGAAAAACTGTTTTTT. Its protein is CASMAGEKLFF.

The table lists this clone with many counts. CDR3 bases: TGTGCCAGCAGCTTAACGGTAGCTGATGGCTACACCTTC. As protein: CASSLTVADGYTF. The chain carries TRBV7-3 and TRBJ1-2; no clear D gene. The V gene lost 0 bases and the J gene lost 6 bases, with 8 bases spanning the gap. This CDR3 region has 13 residues. CDR1 and CDR2 (germline): SGHTA, FQGTGA.

The chain is built from TRBV5-4 and TRBJ2-3; D gene uncertain. The length of the CDR3 is 12 residues. The germline gives CDR1 SGHNT, CDR2 YYREEE (reference sequence). V lost 0 bases and J lost 7, with 6 bases in between. The DNA of the CDR3 is TGTGCCAGCAGCTTGGCAGGAAATACGCAGTATTTT. As protein: CASSLAGNTQYF.

The V and J genes are TRBV6-5 and TRBJ2-2; a possible D gene is TRBD1 (5 bases). Germline CDR1 is MNHEY and CDR2 is SVGAGI. V lost 6 bases to trimming and J lost 8 bases, with 7 bases between them. The CDR3 is 11 amino acids. CDR3 nucleotide sequence: TGTGCCAGCAGACGACAGGGGGAGCTGTTTTTT. Translated: CASRRQGELFF.

The chain couples TRBV6-5 to TRBJ2-3; D is uncertain. The CDR3 has 13 residues. Looked up from germline, CDR1 is MNHEY and CDR2 is SVGAGI. Trimming pared 0 bases from V and 6 bases from J, leaving 7 bases between. The CDR3 sequence is CASSYSVRDTQYF. CDR3 coding DNA: TGTGCCAGCAGTTACTCAGTCCGGGATACGCAGTATTTT.

The chain joins TRBV18 to TRBJ1-5, with 9 bases that match TRBD1. The CDR3 is made up of 16 amino acids. Germline CDR1 KGHSH, CDR2 LQKENI. V shed 0 bases and J 4 bases; nucleotides not matched to a gene: 4. This chain's CDR3 is CASSPPGDRENQPQHF. Here the CDR3 DNA reads TGTGCCAGCTCACCACCGGGGGACAGGGAAAATCAGCCCCAGCATTTT.

The rearrangement joins TRBV5-8 to TRBJ1-4; D uncertain. V lost 10 bases, J lost 7 bases, and 17 bases lay in between. Germline V gives CDR1 SGHTS, CDR2 YDEGEE. CDR3 size: 13 residues. The CDR3 DNA is TGTGCCGCCTCGTTACAGTACGGTGAAAAACTGTTTTTT. Residues: CAASLQYGEKLFF.

The chain recombines TRBV7-2 with TRBJ2-3, with 16 bases that match TRBD2. This CDR3 comprises 19 residues. The V and J ends lost 2 bases and 0 bases, in that order; junction bases with no gene match: 5. CDR1 SGHTA and CDR2 FQGNSA come from the germline V gene. Written as DNA, the CDR3 is TGTGCCAGCAGCTTATTACTGGGACTAGCGGGGGGGAGCACAGATACGCAGTATTTT. Encoded protein: CASSLLLGLAGGSTDTQYF.

This clone appeared a few times. This chain uses TRBV5-1 with TRBJ2-1; TRBD1 is a possible D gene (6 bases). CDR1 and CDR2 from the germline V gene are SGHRS and YFSETQ. CDR3 length equals 13 residues. V was trimmed by 3 bases and J by 10 bases, leaving 14 bases between them. The CDR3 sequence is CASSYRDAGEQFF. The CDR3, as DNA: TGCGCCAGCAGCTACAGGGACGCAGGGGAGCAGTTCTTC.

This chain joins TRBV19 and TRBJ1-1; no reliable D call. V was trimmed by 3 bases and J by 0 bases, leaving 8 bases between them. CDR3 length: 14 amino acids. From germline, CDR1 is LNHDA and CDR2 SQIVND (reference sequence). CDR3 nucleotide sequence: TGTGCCAGTAGTATCGGTAGATTGAACACTGAAGCTTTCTTT. Amino acids: CASSIGRLNTEAFF.

The rearrangement joins TRBV18 to TRBJ2-5; 11 bases line up with TRBD2. Germline V gives CDR1 KGHSH, CDR2 LQKENI. The trim removed 8 bases at V and 4 bases at J, leaving 9 bases unmatched. CDR3 length: 15 residues. CDR3 in DNA: TGTGCCAGCGACCAGGGACTAGCGGCCGGAGAGACCCAGTACTTC. This encodes CASDQGLAAGETQYF.

The J gene is TRBJ2-5, the V gene TRBV4-2; D may be TRBD2 (6 bases). CDR1 LGHNA and CDR2 YNFKEQ come from the germline V gene. Trimming removed 1 base from V and 5 bases from J, with 11 bases in between. The CDR3 runs to 14 residues. The CDR3 region has the DNA TGTGCCAGCAGCCAAGTCCTAAGCGGGGAGACCCAGTACTTC. Residues: CASSQVLSGETQYF.

V and J are TRBV27 and TRBJ2-3; 9 bases are shared with TRBD2. Per germline, CDR1 MNHEY and CDR2 SMNVEV (reference sequence). This CDR3 is built from 15 residues. The J segment lost 6 bases and the V segment lost 7 bases, leaving 11 bases of the junction unmatched. DNA of the CDR3: TGTGCCAGCACCCAAGCGGGGGGCTTCGGGGATACGCAGTATTTT. Its translation is CASTQAGGFGDTQYF.

The V and J genes are TRBV27 and TRBJ2-2, with D hard to call. The V end was cut by 0 bases, the J end by 3 bases, with 11 bases between. The CDR3 is made up of 16 amino acids. The germline gives CDR1 MNHEY, CDR2 SMNVEV (reference sequence). The CDR3 region has the DNA TGTGCCAGCAGTTTATCCTCCCCTCGAGACACCGGGGAGCTGTTTTTT. It codes for CASSLSSPRDTGELFF.

There are a few counts of this clone. The V gene is TRBV18, the J gene TRBJ2-7; D possibly corresponds to TRBD1 (5 bases). This CDR3 comprises 11 residues. Per the germline V gene, CDR1 is KGHSH and CDR2 is LQKENI. Trimming left V 4 bases short and J 4 bases short, with 5 bases between. The CDR3 protein is CASSQGYEQYF. CDR3 coding DNA: TGTGCCAGCTCACAGGGGTACGAGCAGTACTTC.

Details on this clone: The junction departs from germline at one end; a sequencing error may be responsible. V usage is TRBV7-2 and J usage is TRBJ1-3, with D hard to call. Germline assignment: CDR1 SGHTA and CDR2 FQGNSA. The CDR3 has 12 residues. The CDR3 DNA reads as TGTGCCAGCAGCCCGACTGGTAACACCATATATTTT. This encodes CASSPTGNTIYF.

The chain has TRBV12-3 or TRBV12-4 and TRBJ1-1; D call uncertain. The CDR3 runs 13 residues. Trimming shortened V by 6 bases and J by 3 bases, and 11 bases separated the two germline ends. DNA of the CDR3: TGTGCCAGCAGAATAATCCGGGACACTGAAGCTTTCTTT. As protein: CASRIIRDTEAFF.

The chain links TRBV6-4 to TRBJ1-2; D is possibly TRBD1 (6 bases). Germline-derived CDR1 and CDR2 are MRHNA and SNTAGT. The CDR3 is 13 amino acids. Between the trimmed V and J ends, which lost 5 bases and 3 bases, there was a span of 10 bases. The CDR3 nucleotides are TGTGCCAGCAGTAACCGGACAGACTATGGCTACACCTTC. Translation: CASSNRTDYGYTF.

The chain uses TRBV28 and TRBJ2-3; maybe TRBD2 (7 bases). Germline CDR1 reads MDHEN; CDR2 reads SYDVKM. V shed 3 bases and J shed 5 bases, with 15 bases lying between them. The CDR3 consists of 15 residues. CDR3 coding DNA: TGTGCCAGCAGTTTCTTGTCAGGGGAGGGAGATACGCAGTATTTT. This translates into CASSFLSGEGDTQYF.

The rearrangement joins TRBV27 to TRBJ2-7; maybe TRBD2 (5 bases). CDR1 MNHEY and CDR2 SMNVEV come from the germline V gene (reference sequence). CDR3 size: 15 residues. The V end was cut by 0 bases, the J end by 3 bases, with 12 bases between. CDR3 sequence: CASSLSGGLSYEQYF. The CDR3 DNA follows: TGTGCCAGCAGTTTATCGGGCGGGTTGAGCTACGAGCAGTACTTC.

This clone has a single count. V gene TRBV4-1 combines with J gene TRBJ2-1; TRBD2 might be the D (6 bases). CDR3 length: 15 residues. CDR1 is MGHRA, CDR2 YSYEKL, per germline. The ends were cut back, 4 bases at V and 1 base at J, with 11 bases in the middle. CDR3 in DNA: TGCGCCAGCAGCCGCCGCAGCGGGTCCTACAATGAGCAGTTCTTC. Protein: CASSRRSGSYNEQFF.

This clone turned up a few times. The chain has TRBV19 and TRBJ2-7, with 11 positions matching TRBD2. The CDR3 is made up of 16 amino acids. Germline V gene sequence: CDR1 LNHDA, CDR2 SQIVND (reference sequence). Trimming removed 5 bases from V and 2 bases from J; junction bases left unmatched: 8. The CDR3 loop is CASSRPISGRAYEQYF. In nucleotides, the CDR3 is TGTGCCAGTAGTCGTCCTATTAGCGGGAGGGCCTACGAGCAGTACTTC.

The chain combines TRBV12-2 with TRBJ1-4; TRBD1 was called by the table and not checked on the DNA. TRBV12-2 constitutes a pseudogene. The CDR3 is 19 residues long. The DNA of the CDR3 is TGTGCAAGTCGCTTACCGGAGAGTAACAGGGTAGGGTTTAATGAAAAACTGTTTTTT. It translates to CASRLPESNRVGFNEKLFF.

This rearrangement joins TRBV30 to TRBJ2-7; no firm D call. Looked up from germline, CDR1 is GTSNPN and CDR2 is SVGIG (reference sequence). V lost 2 bases to trimming and J lost 0 bases, with 8 bases between them. The CDR3 runs 13 residues. The CDR3 reads CAWSHRSSYEQYF. In DNA, the CDR3 is TGTGCCTGGAGTCATCGCAGCTCCTACGAGCAGTACTTC. Full variable domain (remainder filled in from reference TRBV30 and TRBJ2-7): SQTIHQWPATLVQPVGSPLSLECTVEGTSNPNLYWYRQAAGRGLQLLFYSVGIGQISSEVPQNLSASRPQDRQFILSSKKLLLSDSGFYLCAWSHRSSYEQYFGPGTRLTVT.

J is TRBJ2-2 and V is TRBV3-1 (or the pseudogene TRBV3-2); perhaps TRBD1 as D (7 bases). The CDR3 covers 15 residues. Trimming cost V 1 base and J 7 bases, with 13 bases left between them. The germline V gene encodes CDR1 LGHDT and CDR2 YNNKEL (reference sequence). The chain's CDR3 is CASSQAGGGGGELFF. The CDR3 DNA reads as TGTGCCAGCAGCCAAGCCGGAGGGGGCGGCGGGGAGCTGTTTTTT.

The V gene is TRBV3-1 (or the pseudogene TRBV3-2), the J gene TRBJ2-1, with 10 bases aligning to TRBD2. With 3 bases clipped from V and 6 bases from J, the junction kept 5 bases outside the gene matches. The CDR3 contains 15 residues. CDR1 and CDR2 from the germline V gene are LGHDT and YNNKEL (reference sequence). The CDR3 loop reads CASSQASGSFNEQFF. In DNA form, the CDR3 reads TGTGCCAGCAGCCAGGCTAGCGGGAGTTTCAATGAGCAGTTCTTC.

The chain joins TRBV4-1 to TRBJ2-3, with D possibly being TRBD1 (5 bases). The germline V and J ends were trimmed by 0 bases and 5 bases, with 9 bases remaining between them. The CDR3 is 14 residues long. Germline V lookup: CDR1 MGHRA, CDR2 YSYEKL. DNA for the CDR3: TGCGCCAGCAGCCAAGACAGGGCCGGAGATACGCAGTATTTT. It is translated as CASSQDRAGDTQYF.

The V gene is TRBV4-1, the J gene TRBJ1-4; a possible D gene is TRBD1 (6 bases). Between the trimmed V and J ends, which lost 3 bases and 8 bases, there was a span of 13 bases. Germline V gene sequence: CDR1 MGHRA, CDR2 YSYEKL. CDR3 length: 14 residues. In DNA, the CDR3 is TGCGCCAGCAGCCACGGGGGGCTGGGCGAAAAACTGTTTTTT. Protein product: CASSHGGLGEKLFF.